This T cell receptor (beta chain) was sequenced in a study of OX40 agonist ivuxolimab in advanced cancers. Overall study findings and caveats: Normalized T-cell clonal expansion was also low in a subset of nonresponders. Partial responders at 0.1-3.0 mg/kg had among the lowest clonal expansion.

Data came from immunoSEQ multiplex PCR; TCRdb stores just in-frame clones and leaves some out. The repertoire consists of tens of thousands of clones, with 79% occurring once and the leading ten covering roughly 14%. A word on this clone: The antigen is unknown.

Germline CDR1 and CDR2: SGHVS and FQNEAQ. The CDR3 is 16 residues long. Trimming took off 0 bases at V and 2 bases at J, with 13 bases between the two ends. The specimen comprised CD4+ or CD8+ T cells sorted from blood, sampled in a trial of the OX40 agonist ivuxolimab. This chain joins TRBV7-8 and TRBJ2-5; no clear D gene. The TCR was taken from an adult with an advanced solid tumor such as melanoma, head and neck, liver or kidney cancer. The CDR3 DNA reads as TGTGCCAGCAGCTTAGCTAGGGTGGGGTCGCAAGAGACCCAGTACTTC. Encoded protein: CASSLARVGSQETQYF. Together with reference TRBV7-8 and TRBJ2-5, the CDR3 gives the full variable domain: GAGVSQSPRYKVAKRGQDVALRCDPISGHVSLFWYQQALGQGPEFLTYFQNEAQLDKSGLPSDRFFAERPEGSVSTLKIQRTQQEDSAVYLCASSLARVGSQETQYFGPGTRLLVL.